This entry lists 5 T cell receptor beta chains sequenced from one sample in a study of blood T cells in healthy people across ages. A second PCR of about 7 to 11 cycles used a sample-barcoded 5' primer and a J-beta primer mix. TCRdb re-called the 5' RACE reads through MiXCR, storing one row per CDR3 protein. Altogether about 1.4 million distinct CDR3 sequences are present, approximately 59% being singletons, with the ten largest covering over 5.5%. The sequencing sample was made of blood. The receptors derive from a man younger than 35 in good health.

This clonotype was seen ten or more times. The chain has TRBV6-6 and TRBJ2-7; D is uncertain. This CDR3 is 11 amino acids long. Trimming removed 2 bases from V and 5 bases from J, with 4 bases in between. Germline V CDR1 and CDR2: MNHNY, SVGAGI (reference sequence). CDR3 bases: TGTGCCAGCAGTTACAGAAACGAGCAGTACTTC. Protein: CASSYRNEQYF.

The chain is built from TRBV9 and TRBJ2-3, with D possibly being TRBD2 (7 bases). Germline CDR1 SGDLS, CDR2 YYNGEE. The V end was cut by 1 base, the J end by 5 bases, with 17 bases between. The CDR3 has 16 amino acids. In DNA, the CDR3 is TGTGCCAGCAGCGTATCAGGGGCGGGGGCCCGAGATACGCAGTATTTT. Amino acids: CASSVSGAGARDTQYF.

CDR3 sequence reads: CASSEWEREVAKTQYF. In DNA, the CDR3 is TGTGCCAGCAGTGAATGGGAGCGGGAGGTAGCTAAGACCCAGTACTTC. The chain uses TRBV25-1 and TRBJ2-5; 9 positions agree with TRBD2. In germline, CDR1 is MGHDK, CDR2 SYGVNS. Trimming took 1 base from V and 6 from J; bases not matched to a gene: 9. This CDR3 has 16 amino acids. The whole variable domain, filled in from reference TRBV25-1 and TRBJ2-5, reads EADIYQTPRYLVIGTGKKITLECSQTMGHDKMYWYQQDPGMELHLIHYSYGVNSTEKGDLSSESTVSRIRTEHFPLTLESARPSHTSQYLCASSEWEREVAKTQYFGPGTRLLVL.

V gene TRBV10-3 combines with J gene TRBJ1-1, with 8 nucleotides matching TRBD1. CDR3 length: 15 residues. V was clipped by 2 bases and J by 1 base; unmatched bases: 3. Germline V gene data show CDR1 as ENHRY and CDR2 as SYGVKD. CDR3 in DNA: TGTGCCATCAGTGAGGGACAGGGACAGAACACTGAAGCTTTCTTT. Its translation: CAISEGQGQNTEAFF.

This clonotype has just one count. The DNA of the CDR3 is TGTGCCAGCAGCAAATACCGGGACAGGGGCACAGATACGCAGTATTTT. It yields the protein CASSKYRDRGTDTQYF. V usage is TRBV27 and J usage is TRBJ2-3; 9 bases are shared with TRBD1. Per germline, CDR1 MNHEY and CDR2 SMNVEV (reference sequence). The CDR3 loop spans 16 amino acids. V shed 6 bases, J shed 1 base, and the junction held 8 bases outside the gene matches.